This T cell receptor (beta chain) originates from a study of vaccination effects on CD4 cells after COVID-19. In regard to this clone: Its matching antigen is unknown. The sample contains more than one DNA sequence encoding this CDR3.

TCRdb keeps only in-frame clones here, not all; method: immunoSEQ multiplex PCR. Of roughly 60,000 clones in the sample, about two thirds are singletons; the top ten hold around a quarter. The germline V gene encodes CDR1 SGHTA and CDR2 FQGNSA. The ends were cut back, 0 bases at V and 0 bases at J, with 6 bases in the middle. CDR3 length equals 15 residues. Subsequent to roughly 10 days of culture, CD4+ T cells were isolated. Cultures received IL-2 medium that replaced half the medium on days 3 and 7. The rearrangement joins TRBV7-2 to TRBJ2-1, with D maybe TRBD1 (5 bases). Sample: CD4+ T cells from PBMCs cultured without peptide, taken before COVID-19 vaccination. The receptor comes from a human donor who had a prior SARS-CoV-2 infection. CDR3 sequence (DNA): TGTGCCAGCAGCTTAGCAGGGGTCTCCTACAATGAGCAGTTCTTC. Protein product: CASSLAGVSYNEQFF.